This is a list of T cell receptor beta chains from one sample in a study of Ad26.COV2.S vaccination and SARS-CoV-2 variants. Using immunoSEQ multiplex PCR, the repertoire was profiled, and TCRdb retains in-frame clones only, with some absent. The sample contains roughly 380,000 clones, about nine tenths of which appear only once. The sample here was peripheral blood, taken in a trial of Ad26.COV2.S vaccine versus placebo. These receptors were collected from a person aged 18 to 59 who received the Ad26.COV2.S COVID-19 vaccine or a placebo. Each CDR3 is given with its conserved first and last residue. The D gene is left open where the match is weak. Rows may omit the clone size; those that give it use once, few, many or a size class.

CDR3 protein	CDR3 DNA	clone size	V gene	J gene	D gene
CASSLLGAGGVDTQYF	TGTGCCAGCAGCCTCCTCGGAGCGGGGGGCGTCGATACGCAGTATTTT	few	TRBV4-2	TRBJ2-3	TRBD2
CASSVEGKRNSPLHF	TGTGCCAGCAGCGTAGAGGGCAAGAGGAATTCACCCCTCCACTTT	.	TRBV9	TRBJ1-6	.
CASSPGAGELFF	TGTGCCAGCTCACCTGGGGCCGGGGAGCTGTTTTTT	.	TRBV18	TRBJ2-2	.
CASGLSGTGLWEQYF	TGTGCTAGTGGTTTATCCGGGACAGGGTTGTGGGAGCAGTACTTC	.	TRBV12-5	TRBJ2-7	TRBD1
CASSDQPVISDTQYF	TGTGCCAGCAGCGACCAACCGGTCATATCAGATACGCAGTATTTT	once	TRBV9	TRBJ2-3	.
CASSHLPGQEQYF	TGCGCCAGCAGCCACTTACCCGGACAGGAGCAGTACTTC	.	TRBV4-3	TRBJ2-7	.
CAWSSGLAINEQYF	TGTGCCTGGAGTTCGGGACTAGCGATCAACGAGCAGTACTTC	.	TRBV30	TRBJ2-7	TRBD2
CASSLSGQNTEAFF	TGTGCCAGCAGCTTATCGGGACAGAACACTGAAGCTTTCTTT	.	TRBV5-8	TRBJ1-1	.
CASSQDMRVRETQYF	TGCGCCAGCAGCCAAGATATGAGGGTCCGGGAGACCCAGTACTTC	once	TRBV4-3	TRBJ2-5	.
CASSPLGSYEQYF	TGTGCCAGTAGCCCCTTAGGCTCCTACGAGCAGTACTTC	.	TRBV19	TRBJ2-7	.
CASSEMGYTF	TGTGCCAGCAGTGAAATGGGCTACACCTTC	.	TRBV6-1	TRBJ1-2	.
CASSEEDRGRKKYNSPLHF	TGTGCCAGCAGTGAGGAGGACAGGGGCCGAAAAAAGTATAATTCACCCCTCCACTTT	.	TRBV6-1	TRBJ1-6	TRBD1
CASSLAYSSYNSPLHF	TGTGCCAGCAGCTTGGCGTACAGCTCCTATAATTCACCCCTCCACTTT	.	TRBV5-8	TRBJ1-6	.
CASSISPNYGYTF	TGTGCCAGTAGTATTTCACCTAACTATGGCTACACCTTC	.	TRBV19	TRBJ1-2	.
CASSSGQYNRGNTEAFF	TGTGCCAGCAGCTCGGGACAGTACAACCGTGGGAACACTGAAGCTTTCTTT	.	TRBV7-8	TRBJ1-1	TRBD1
CATSGLDKRDYGYTF	TGTGCCACCAGCGGGCTGGACAAGAGGGACTATGGCTACACCTTC	.	TRBV24-1	TRBJ1-2	.
CASSLGGTGLHTEAFF	TGTGCCAGCAGCTTAGGCGGGACAGGGTTACACACTGAAGCTTTCTTT	.	TRBV7-6	TRBJ1-1	TRBD1
CASSEPGQGKNIQYF	TGTGCCAGCAGTGAACCAGGACAGGGAAAAAACATTCAGTACTTC	.	TRBV2	TRBJ2-4	TRBD1
CASSSGYNEQFF	TGTGCCAGCAGTTCGGGTTACAATGAGCAGTTCTTC	.	TRBV27	TRBJ2-1	.
CASSRDWGNQPQHF	TGCGCCAGCAGCCGGGATTGGGGCAATCAGCCCCAGCATTTT	.	TRBV4-1	TRBJ1-5	.
CASSLLGNTEAFF	TGTGCCAGCAGCTTACTGGGTAACACTGAAGCTTTCTTT	.	TRBV7-3	TRBJ1-1	.
CAWSFQGRTGELFF	TGTGCCTGGAGTTTCCAGGGTCGGACCGGGGAGCTGTTTTTT	.	TRBV30	TRBJ2-2	.
CAIRVGDRIYEQYF	TGTGCCATCAGAGTGGGGGACAGAATCTACGAGCAGTACTTC	.	TRBV10-3	TRBJ2-7	TRBD1
CASSIWGQLTEAFF	TGTGCCAGTAGTATTTGGGGACAGCTCACTGAAGCTTTCTTT	.	TRBV19	TRBJ1-1	TRBD1
CASSSRTAYEQYF	TGTGCCAGCAGTTCCAGGACAGCCTACGAGCAGTACTTC	.	TRBV6-2/TRBV6-3	TRBJ2-7	.
CASSSRGLDHQETQYF	TGTGCCAGCAGCTCTAGGGGGCTAGATCACCAAGAGACCCAGTACTTC	.	TRBV9	TRBJ2-5	TRBD1
CASSLTTGGALSEQYF	TGTGCCAGCAGCTTAACGACAGGGGGCGCGTTGAGCGAGCAGTACTTC	.	TRBV7-2	TRBJ2-7	TRBD1
CATSEQGGADTGELFF	TGTGCCACCAGTGAGCAAGGGGGCGCGGACACCGGGGAGCTGTTTTTT	.	TRBV24-1	TRBJ2-2	TRBD1
CASNGVSGNTIYF	TGTGCCAGCAACGGGGTTTCTGGAAACACCATATATTTT	once	TRBV12-3/TRBV12-4	TRBJ1-3	.
CASSAQGTGKDYGYTF	TGTGCCAGCTCAGCGCAGGGGACAGGGAAAGATTATGGCTACACCTTC	.	TRBV18	TRBJ1-2	TRBD1
CASSYGGPDTQYF	TGTGCCAGCAGTTACGGGGGTCCAGATACGCAGTATTTT	.	TRBV6-5	TRBJ2-3	.
CASSQPGGRTNNSPLHF	TGCGCCAGCAGCCAGCCCGGGGGGAGGACAAATAATTCACCCCTCCACTTT	few	TRBV4-1	TRBJ1-6	.
CASFGGTGELFF	TGTGCCAGCTTCGGGGGCACCGGGGAGCTGTTTTTT	.	TRBV19	TRBJ2-2	.
CAWTAAGLHSYEQYF	TGTGCCTGGACCGCAGCAGGGCTACACTCCTACGAGCAGTACTTC	.	TRBV30	TRBJ2-7	.
CASSPNRVSGANVLTF	TGTGCCAGCAGCCCCAACCGGGTCTCTGGGGCCAACGTCCTGACTTTC	.	TRBV7-3	TRBJ2-6	.
CASSYSGAGGRLSTDTQYF	TGTGCCAGCAGTTACTCGGGAGCGGGGGGACGCCTTAGCACAGATACGCAGTATTTT	.	TRBV6-2/TRBV6-3	TRBJ2-3	TRBD2
CASSFNTYGYTF	TGTGCCAGCAGTTTCAATACTTATGGCTACACCTTC	.	TRBV12-3/TRBV12-4	TRBJ1-2	.
CASRERADTQYF	TGTGCCAGTAGAGAGCGGGCAGATACGCAGTATTTT	.	TRBV19	TRBJ2-3	.
CASTLHSGGSGQPQHF	TGTGCCAGCACACTTCACAGCGGGGGAAGCGGTCAGCCCCAGCATTTT	.	TRBV2	TRBJ1-5	.
CASSPPGGARSGNTIYF	TGTGCCAGCTCACCGCCCGGAGGGGCGCGTTCTGGAAACACCATATATTTT	.	TRBV18	TRBJ1-3	.
CASSLYRGEETQYF	TGTGCCAGCAGCCTGTACAGGGGAGAAGAGACCCAGTACTTC	once	TRBV5-5	TRBJ2-5	TRBD1
CASSVGARQGKLAEAFF	TGTGCCAGCAGCGTAGGTGCTCGACAGGGAAAGTTGGCTGAAGCTTTCTTT	.	TRBV9	TRBJ1-1	TRBD1
CASSLNRVRLQETQYF	TGTGCCAGCAGCTTAAACAGGGTCAGATTGCAAGAGACCCAGTACTTC	.	TRBV5-6	TRBJ2-5	.
CASSLPGAREQYF	TGTGCCAGCAGCCTGCCGGGAGCGCGGGAGCAGTACTTC	.	TRBV3-1/TRBV3-2	TRBJ2-7	.
CASSYPLLLPSTDTQYF	TGTGCCAGCAGTTACCCCCTTCTCCTCCCAAGCACAGATACGCAGTATTTT	.	TRBV6-2/TRBV6-3	TRBJ2-3	.